This T cell receptor (beta chain) originates from a study of PD-L1 blockade in urothelial cancer. The overall study: Between 0 and 3 prior chemotherapy regimens had been given to patients.

Disease in patients was locally advanced or metastatic urothelial carcinoma. The investigators introduced synthetic TCR analog templates into each PCR as spikes. Sequencing used immunoSEQ multiplex PCR; TCRdb keeps in-frame clones, though not all of them. Among about 45,000 clones listed, about 87% were seen once. With V trimmed by 4 bases and J by 3 bases, 10 bases remained unmatched. The CDR3 covers 19 residues. Germline assignment: CDR1 SGHKS and CDR2 YYEKEE (reference sequence). The J gene is TRBJ2-1, the V gene TRBV5-5, with 16 positions matching TRBD2. The sample was PBMCs, taken around atezolizumab (anti-PD-L1) treatment. The receptor's source is a man of 80 years or more with urothelial cancer. CDR3: CASSRTGTSGRDRYNEQFF. The DNA of the CDR3 is TGTGCCAGCAGCCGGACCGGGACTAGCGGGAGGGACCGCTACAATGAGCAGTTCTTC.